This T cell receptor (beta chain) came from a study of cytomegalovirus exposure and HLA in healthy donors. General study results and limits: The listing of 150 or so TCR beta chains classed them as cytomegalovirus-associated. Rarity marked most TCR sequences, yet some public TCRs occurred in many donors. Diagnosis of cytomegalovirus status made by the classifier reportedly showed high specificity and sensitivity.

About this clone: Its antigen is still unknown.

Germline CDR1 MGHRA, CDR2 YSYEKL. This CDR3 spans 17 amino acids. V lost 0 bases and J lost 2; bases outside the gene matches: 9. Assay: immunoSEQ multiplex PCR; the TCRdb copy retains only in-frame clones and omits some. The profile shows hundreds of thousands of clones, roughly 87% of them singletons. This clonotype was obtained from a woman younger than 45 in good health and CMV-seronegative. The sequencing input was PBMCs. The genes are TRBV4-1 and TRBJ2-7; 8 positions agree with TRBD2. The CDR3 loop is CASSQDPLTSAAYEQYF. CDR3 DNA sequence: TGCGCCAGCAGCCAAGATCCCCTGACTAGCGCTGCCTACGAGCAGTACTTC.